These 17 T cell receptor beta chains share one sample of origin, sequenced in a study of blood T cells in healthy people across ages. Primed by a sample-barcoded 5' primer and a J-beta primer mix, a second PCR proceeded for about 6 to 11 cycles. TCRdb reprocessed the 5' RACE reads via MiXCR and lists one record per CDR3 protein. The repertoire includes more than 900,000 distinct CDR3 sequences, approximately 26% of them detected once, and 0.65% to 0.95% sits in the top ten. The data also belong to a second study, concerning T cells of mothers and their children.

Material: blood. Receptors were obtained from a girl aged 2 to 10 in good health.

This chain joins TRBV4-2 and TRBJ2-1, with TRBD2 as a possible D gene (6 bases). This CDR3 is 15 amino acids long. Trimming left V 1 base short and J 2 bases short, with 9 bases between. Germline V gene data show CDR1 as LGHNA and CDR2 as YNFKEQ. The CDR3 bases are TGTGCCAGCAGCCAAGTAGCGGACACCTACAATGAGCAGTTCTTC. This translates into CASSQVADTYNEQFF.

The V call is TRBV5-4, the J call TRBJ2-1; 9 nucleotides line up with TRBD2. Germline assignment: CDR1 SGHNT and CDR2 YYREEE (reference sequence). The V gene end was trimmed by 3 bases and the J gene end by 12 bases; junction bases not matched to a gene: 10. This CDR3 has 14 residues. CDR3 sequence (DNA): TGTGCCAGCAGCTCAAGCCCACTAGCGGGCCCGCAGTTCTTC. The encoded protein is CASSSSPLAGPQFF.

This clonotype was counted only a few times. J is TRBJ2-7 and V is TRBV28; TRBD2 agrees at 10 bases. The length of the CDR3 is 16 residues. With V trimmed by 5 bases and J by 2 bases, 9 bases remained unmatched. Germline V gene sequence: CDR1 MDHEN, CDR2 SYDVKM. CDR3 sequence: CASSLPSSGRTYEQYF. The DNA of the CDR3 is TGTGCCAGCAGTCTCCCCTCTAGCGGGAGAACCTACGAGCAGTACTTC.

The CDR3 loop reads CASRSQTSYNEQFF. In DNA form, the CDR3 reads TGTGCCAGCAGGAGCCAGACCTCCTACAATGAGCAGTTCTTC. The V and J genes are TRBV28 and TRBJ2-1; no firm D call. Germline CDR1 is MDHEN and CDR2 is SYDVKM. This CDR3 contains 14 residues. The V gene lost 6 bases and the J gene lost 0 bases, with 9 bases spanning the gap.

The table lists this clonotype with a few counts. This sequence joins TRBV28 and TRBJ1-1; unclear D gene. V lost 4 bases to trimming and J lost 5 bases, with 14 bases between them. The CDR3 length is 14 residues. Germline CDR1 reads MDHEN; CDR2 reads SYDVKM. Here the CDR3 DNA reads TGTGCCAGCAGTTGGGGAAACGAGTGGACTGAAGCTTTCTTT. Protein: CASSWGNEWTEAFF.

The chain links TRBV5-1 to TRBJ2-1; a possible D gene is TRBD1 (6 bases). V lost 3 bases and J lost 3, with 16 bases in between. Looked up from germline, CDR1 is SGHRS and CDR2 is YFSETQ. The CDR3 runs to 16 residues. The CDR3 nucleotides are TGCGCCAGCAGCTGGGCGACAGGAGGCCACTACAATGAGCAGTTCTTC. Protein product: CASSWATGGHYNEQFF.

The chain is built from TRBV11-3 and TRBJ2-1; D gene ambiguous. Trimming took off 4 bases at V and 9 bases at J, with 16 bases between the two ends. This CDR3 is built from 14 residues. Germline-derived CDR1 and CDR2 are SGHNT and YENEEA. Here the CDR3 reads CASSWELGIGEQFF. In DNA, the CDR3 is TGTGCCAGCAGCTGGGAACTGGGAATCGGTGAGCAGTTCTTC.

This clonotype has more than one count but fewer than ten. This chain links TRBV12-3 or TRBV12-4 with TRBJ2-2, with D perhaps matching TRBD2 (5 bases). V was cut by 5 bases and J by 8 bases, with 18 bases left in between. CDR3 length: 15 residues. The CDR3 nucleotides are TGTGCCAGCAGTACATCTTTGCGAAGGAGGGGGGAGCTGTTTTTT. Its translation: CASSTSLRRRGELFF.

The chain joins TRBV23-1 to TRBJ1-1; D remains ambiguous. TRBV23-1 is classed as an ORF, of uncertain function. The CDR3 is 11 amino acids. V lost 9 bases to trimming and J lost 9 bases, with 14 bases between them. CDR3 amino acids: CARAGSRKAFF. CDR3 DNA sequence: TGCGCCAGAGCGGGGTCCCGGAAAGCTTTCTTT.

This clonotype has a handful of counts. This chain links TRBV6-2 or TRBV6-3 with TRBJ2-1; 10 nucleotides align to TRBD1. There are 14 residues in the CDR3. Trimming removed 8 bases from V and 9 bases from J; junction bases left unmatched: 10. Germline V gene sequence: CDR1 MNHEY, CDR2 SVGEGT. CDR3 DNA sequence: TGTGCCAGCGGAAGACAGGGGGCGCACAGTGAGCAGTTCTTC. This encodes CASGRQGAHSEQFF.

J is TRBJ2-4 and V is TRBV27; no clear D. Per germline, CDR1 MNHEY and CDR2 SMNVEV (reference sequence). Trimming stripped 2 bases from V and 8 bases from J, with 10 bases between. The CDR3 totals 13 residues. The CDR3 sequence: CASSLGPLDIQYF. The CDR3 DNA sequence: TGTGCCAGCAGTTTAGGGCCATTAGACATTCAGTACTTC.

This sequence joins TRBV12-3 or TRBV12-4 and TRBJ1-2; no definite D call. This CDR3 region has 13 residues. V was trimmed by 3 bases and J by 7 bases, leaving 12 bases between them. CDR3: CASSLSSRSGYTF. The CDR3 nucleotides read TGTGCCAGCAGTTTGAGTTCCAGGAGTGGCTACACCTTC.

This chain connects TRBV9 to TRBJ1-2; no reliable D call. V shed 5 bases and J shed 8 bases, with 13 bases lying between them. The CDR3 has 12 residues. CDR1 is SGDLS and CDR2 is YYNGEE in the germline V gene. CDR3 DNA sequence: TGTGCCAGCAGAAATCAGGTTGCAGGCTACACCTTC. It yields the protein CASRNQVAGYTF.

This clonotype has only a few counts. The chain is built from TRBV5-1 and TRBJ2-7; possibly TRBD2 for D (5 bases). The germline V and J ends were trimmed by 0 bases and 2 bases, with 9 bases remaining between them. CDR1 SGHRS and CDR2 YFSETQ come from the germline V gene. The CDR3 length is 14 residues. The CDR3, as DNA: TGCGCCAGCAGCTTGGAAGCGGCTACCTACGAGCAGTACTTC. It translates to CASSLEAATYEQYF.

This clonotype was observed a handful of times. The gene calls are TRBV3-1 and TRBJ1-4, with 7 nucleotides matching TRBD1. This CDR3 has 19 amino acids. Germline V gene data show CDR1 as LGHDT and CDR2 as YNNKEL (reference sequence). V lost 1 base, J lost 8 bases, and 19 bases stayed unmatched. In DNA, the CDR3 is TGTGCCAGCAGCCAAGTGGATAAGCGAGGGACAGCAAAAAAAGAAAAACTGTTTTTT. Translated: CASSQVDKRGTAKKEKLFF.

This clonotype was seen a handful of times. V usage is TRBV15 and J usage is TRBJ1-1; tentative D call: TRBD1 (5 bases). The CDR3 runs to 17 residues. Germline V gene lookup returns CDR1 LNHNV and CDR2 YYDKDF (reference sequence). V shed 2 bases and J shed 2 bases, with 18 bases lying between them. The CDR3 DNA follows: TGTGCCACCAGCAGACGAATAACGGGACGGCAAAACACTGAAGCTTTCTTT. It encodes CATSRRITGRQNTEAFF.

This clonotype occurred many times. The chain recombines TRBV6-2 or TRBV6-3 with TRBJ1-5, with no clear D. This CDR3 comprises 12 residues. Germline CDR1 reads MNHEY; CDR2 reads SVGEGT. With 6 bases removed from V and 2 bases from J, the gap between germline ends came to 5 bases. The CDR3 here is CASRDGNQPQHF. CDR3 nucleotides: TGTGCCAGCAGGGACGGCAATCAGCCCCAGCATTTT.